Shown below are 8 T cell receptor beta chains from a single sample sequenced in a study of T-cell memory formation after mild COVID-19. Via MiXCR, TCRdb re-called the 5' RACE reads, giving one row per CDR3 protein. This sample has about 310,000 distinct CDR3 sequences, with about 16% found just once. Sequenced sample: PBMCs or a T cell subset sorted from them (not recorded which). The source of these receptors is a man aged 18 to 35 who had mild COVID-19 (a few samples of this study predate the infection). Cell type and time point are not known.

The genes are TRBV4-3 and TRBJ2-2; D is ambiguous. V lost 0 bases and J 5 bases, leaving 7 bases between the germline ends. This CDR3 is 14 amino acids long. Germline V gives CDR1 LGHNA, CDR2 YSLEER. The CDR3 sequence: CASSQDRPTGELFF. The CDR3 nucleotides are TGCGCCAGCAGCCAAGATAGGCCAACCGGGGAGCTGTTTTTT.

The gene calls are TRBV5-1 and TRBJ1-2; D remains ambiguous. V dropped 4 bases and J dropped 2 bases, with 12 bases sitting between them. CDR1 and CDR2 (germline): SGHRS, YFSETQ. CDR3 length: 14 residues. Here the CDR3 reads CASSDPTGNYGYTF. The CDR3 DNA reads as TGCGCCAGCAGCGATCCGACGGGGAACTATGGCTACACCTTC.

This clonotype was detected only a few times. CDR3 region: CSARVGTGGNEQFF. The CDR3 region has the DNA TGCAGTGCTAGAGTGGGGACAGGGGGCAATGAGCAGTTCTTC. The chain has TRBV20-1 and TRBJ2-1; 11 nucleotides line up with TRBD1. Germline CDR1 DFQATT, CDR2 SNEGSKA (reference sequence). The ends lost 1 base at V and 6 bases at J; junction bases unmatched: 2. This CDR3 comprises 14 residues.

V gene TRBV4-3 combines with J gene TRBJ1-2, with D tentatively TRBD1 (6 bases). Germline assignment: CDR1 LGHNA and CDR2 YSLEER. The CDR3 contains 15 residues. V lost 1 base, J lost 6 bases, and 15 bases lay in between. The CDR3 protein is CASSQGTARAHGYTF. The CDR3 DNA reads TGCGCCAGCAGCCAAGGGACAGCCCGAGCCCATGGCTACACCTTC.

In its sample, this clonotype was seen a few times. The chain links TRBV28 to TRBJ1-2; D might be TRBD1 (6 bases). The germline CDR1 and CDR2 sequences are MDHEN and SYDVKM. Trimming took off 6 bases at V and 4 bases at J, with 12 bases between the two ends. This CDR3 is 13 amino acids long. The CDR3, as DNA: TGTGCCAGCAGCCTGGGACATTTCTATGGCTACACCTTC. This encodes CASSLGHFYGYTF.

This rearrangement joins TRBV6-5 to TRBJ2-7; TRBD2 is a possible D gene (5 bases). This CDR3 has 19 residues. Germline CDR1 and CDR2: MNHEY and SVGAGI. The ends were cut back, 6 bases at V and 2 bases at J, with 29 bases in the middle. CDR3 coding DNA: TGTGCCAGCAGCCTAGTTCGTGCCGCGTGGAGGAACGGCGCCTACGAGCAGTACGTC. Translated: CASSLVRAAWRNGAYEQYV.

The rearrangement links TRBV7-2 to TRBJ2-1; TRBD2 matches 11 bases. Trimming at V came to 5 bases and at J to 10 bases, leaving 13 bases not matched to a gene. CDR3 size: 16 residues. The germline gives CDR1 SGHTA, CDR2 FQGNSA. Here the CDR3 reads CASSPTPTSGGGEQFF. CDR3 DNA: TGTGCCAGCAGCCCCACCCCCACTAGCGGGGGCGGAGAGCAGTTCTTC.

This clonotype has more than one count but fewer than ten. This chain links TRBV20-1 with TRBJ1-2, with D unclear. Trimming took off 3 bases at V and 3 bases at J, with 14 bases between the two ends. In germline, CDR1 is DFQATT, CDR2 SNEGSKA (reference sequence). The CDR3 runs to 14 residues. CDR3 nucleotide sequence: TGCAGTGCTAGTCTCACGGACGGATACTATGGCTACACCTTC. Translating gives CSASLTDGYYGYTF.